This TCR beta chain was identified during a study of identifying expanded T cells in peripheral blood. This clone was seen only a few times. Its antigen is as yet unknown. During the collection period, no donor immune events like infections were recorded. The CDR3 loop spans 14 amino acids. V lost 5 bases to trimming and J lost 0 bases, with 8 bases between them. Germline CDR1 SGHTA, CDR2 FQGNSA. Assay: immunoSEQ multiplex PCR; the TCRdb copy retains only in-frame clones and omits some. The sample lists fewer than 85,000 clones; around four fifths were seen once. Findings and limits, study-wide: Across healthy donors, higher total template counts meant significantly greater approximately two-week count variance. Technical replicates showed around 1.2 changed clones; approximately 2 weeks about 16; four weeks 19.

Sequences were obtained from blood. The chain has TRBV7-2 and TRBJ1-3; D is unresolved. This clonotype was sampled from a person aged 18-69 years in good health. CDR3 in DNA: TGTGCCAGCAGCCAAAGGTCCTCTGGAAACACCATATATTTT. Its protein product is CASSQRSSGNTIYF.